These 12 T cell receptor beta chains originate from one sample sequenced in a study of glioma-infiltrating T cells after dendritic cell vaccination. Clones were sequenced by immunoSEQ multiplex PCR, and TCRdb holds only the in-frame ones, with some missing. The top ten clones hold approximately 2% of a sample with tens of thousands of clones, 81% of them seen once. The time point denotes: after dendritic cell vaccination, including at tumor progression/relapse. The starting material was blood, obtained after dendritic cell vaccination. The receptors were sampled from a human donor with glioblastoma.

This CDR3 is CATRTSGAEETQYF. The DNA of the CDR3 is TGTGCCACCAGGACTAGCGGGGCGGAAGAGACCCAGTACTTC. V is TRBV15 and J is TRBJ2-5; 11 bases match TRBD2. The V segment lost 6 bases and the J segment 3 bases; nucleotides outside the gene matches: 3. The germline gives CDR1 LNHNV, CDR2 YYDKDF (reference sequence). This CDR3 spans 14 amino acids.

V usage is TRBV6-1 and J usage is TRBJ2-4; weak D call: TRBD1 (6 bases). Trimming cost V 7 bases and J 1 base, with 11 bases left between them. The CDR3 has 14 amino acids. Germline V gives CDR1 MNHNS, CDR2 SASEGT. The CDR3 here is CASTGTSAKNIQYF. CDR3 in DNA: TGTGCCAGCACAGGGACATCTGCCAAAAACATTCAGTACTTC.

The sample holds a few counts of this clone. The CDR3 reads CASSGTSGGYEQYV. The CDR3 region has the DNA TGTGCCAGCAGTGGGACTAGCGGAGGCTACGAGCAGTACGTC. This rearrangement joins TRBV27 to TRBJ2-7, with 11 bases identical to TRBD2. Germline V gene data show CDR1 as MNHEY and CDR2 as SMNVEV (reference sequence). The CDR3 has 14 residues. The V gene end was trimmed by 5 bases and the J gene end by 3 bases; junction bases not matched to a gene: 3.

This chain links TRBV7-6 with TRBJ2-3; 11 bases align to TRBD2. The CDR3 extends over 13 amino acids. The trim removed 4 bases at V and 6 bases at J, leaving 0 bases unmatched. Germline lookup yields CDR1 SGHVS and CDR2 FNYEAQ. CDR3 amino acids: CASSSSGRDTQYF. CDR3 nucleotide sequence: TGTGCCAGCAGCTCTAGCGGGAGGGATACGCAGTATTTT.

V usage is TRBV4-1 and J usage is TRBJ1-3; 10 bases align to TRBD1. Germline values: CDR1 MGHRA, CDR2 YSYEKL. Trimming at V came to 6 bases and at J to 0 bases, leaving 11 bases not matched to a gene. This CDR3 comprises 18 residues. CDR3 sequence: CASRNGQGGPLSGNTIYF. CDR3 nucleotides: TGCGCCAGCAGGAACGGACAGGGGGGACCACTCTCTGGAAACACCATATATTTT.

This clone was detected only a few times. This sequence joins TRBV6-1 and TRBJ2-7; D possibly corresponds to TRBD2 (6 bases). Germline V gene data show CDR1 as MNHNS and CDR2 as SASEGT. The CDR3 is 13 residues long. Trimming pared 7 bases from V and 1 base from J, leaving 11 bases between. CDR3: CASIGTRSYEQYV. CDR3 sequence (DNA): TGTGCCAGCATCGGGACTCGGTCCTACGAGCAGTACGTC.

This sequence joins TRBV9 and TRBJ1-2; D call uncertain. CDR3 length: 14 amino acids. Trimming removed 2 bases at V and 1 base at J, with 9 bases between. The V gene's germline CDR1 is SGDLS and CDR2 YYNGEE. The CDR3 region is CASSVTPGNYGYTF. In DNA form, the CDR3 reads TGTGCCAGCAGCGTTACCCCGGGTAACTATGGCTACACCTTC.

The genes are TRBV19 and TRBJ2-7; 7 bases agree with TRBD1. CDR3 length: 14 amino acids. The J segment lost 0 bases and the V segment lost 9 bases, leaving 8 bases of the junction unmatched. Germline CDR1 is LNHDA and CDR2 is SQIVND (reference sequence). CDR3 protein: CASSDRPSSYEQYF. The CDR3 bases are TGTGCCAGCTCGGACAGGCCGAGCTCCTACGAGCAGTACTTC. Full variable domain (remainder filled in from reference TRBV19 and TRBJ2-7): DGGITQSPKYLFRKEGQNVTLSCEQNLNHDAMYWYRQDPGQGLRLIYYSQIVNDFQKGDIAEGYSVSREKKESFPLTVTSAQKNPTAFYLCASSDRPSSYEQYFGPGTRLTVT.

This clone has a single count. This chain joins TRBV19 and TRBJ2-7; TRBD1 might be the D (6 bases). CDR1 and CDR2 from the germline V gene are LNHDA and SQIVND (reference sequence). The CDR3 is 16 residues long. V was cut by 3 bases and J by 2 bases, with 17 bases left in between. The CDR3 DNA reads as TGTGCCAGTAGTATTCCCCCGGGACACCCACCCTACGAGCAGTACGTC. As protein: CASSIPPGHPPYEQYV.

This clone has just a few counts. This chain links TRBV29-1 with TRBJ1-2; the match to TRBD1 covers 7 bases. The germline V gene encodes CDR1 SQVTM and CDR2 ANQGSEA. After removal of 7 bases from V and 2 bases from J, the junction contained 10 bases not matched to a gene. CDR3 size: 14 residues. The DNA of the CDR3 is TGCAGCGGTACTTCCGGGACAGAAAACTATGGCTACACCTTC. Translating it yields CSGTSGTENYGYTF.

This clone was observed a handful of times. This chain uses TRBV19 with TRBJ2-7; no clear D gene. The CDR3 consists of 12 residues. V lost 4 bases and J 3 bases, leaving 7 bases between the germline ends. Germline loops: CDR1 LNHDA, CDR2 SQIVND (reference sequence). The CDR3 loop reads CASSTSGYEQYF. The CDR3 nucleotides are TGTGCCAGTAGTACATCAGGCTACGAGCAGTACTTC.

The chain carries TRBV7-8 and TRBJ2-5; 13 bases align to TRBD2. Germline CDR1 is SGHVS and CDR2 is FQNEAQ. Unmatched junction bases numbered 9, after V lost 0 bases and J lost 5 bases. CDR3 length equals 18 residues. DNA for the CDR3: TGTGCCAGCAGCTTAGCGTTACTAGCGGGAGGGTACGGGGAGACCCAGTACTTC. The encoded protein is CASSLALLAGGYGETQYF.